The 32 T cell receptor beta chains reported below all come from one sample, sequenced in a study of T cells expressing NK-cell markers. Using the 5' RACE reads, TCRdb records one entry per CDR3 protein without DNA. This table lists roughly 160,000 distinct CDR3 sequences. Sequences were obtained from blood T cells: a sorted CD56 or NKG2C T cell subset, CD4+ or CD8+ T cells, or bulk PBMC T cells (not recorded which). The source of these receptors is a woman aged 18-70 years in good health.

This sequence joins TRBV2 and TRBJ2-3. The CDR3 loop spans 15 amino acids. Germline V lookup: CDR1 SNHLY, CDR2 FYNNEI. This chain's CDR3 is CASSEAGRLTDTQYF.

The genes are TRBV30 and TRBJ1-6; lacking DNA, the TRBD1 call made by TCRdb goes unchecked. Looked up from germline, CDR1 is GTSNPN and CDR2 is SVGIG (reference sequence). The CDR3 has 15 amino acids. The CDR3 sequence: CAWSPGGTYNSPLHF.

The chain has TRBV29-1 and TRBJ1-1. CDR1 is SQVTM, CDR2 ANQGSEA, per germline. The CDR3 extends over 11 amino acids. This chain's CDR3 is CSAQKVSEAFF.

The V gene is TRBV5-1, the J gene TRBJ2-7; TCRdb's assignment of TRBD2 cannot be checked, as there is no DNA. The CDR3 length is 14 residues. Looked up from germline, CDR1 is SGHRS and CDR2 is YFSETQ. The CDR3 is CASSLVQASYEQYF. Supplemented by reference TRBV5-1 and TRBJ2-7, the full variable domain reads KAGVTQTPRYLIKTRGQQVTLSCSPISGHRSVSWYQQTPGQGLQFLFEYFSETQRNKGNFPGRFSGRQFSNSRSEMNVSTLELGDSALYLCASSLVQASYEQYFGPGTRLTVT.

The V call is TRBV12-3 or TRBV12-4, the J call TRBJ2-3; the TRBD2 assignment by TCRdb is unverifiable without DNA. The CDR3 sequence is 15 residues long. The CDR3: CASTLLGLGLDTQYF.

This chain joins TRBV2 and TRBJ2-2. CDR3 length equals 13 residues. Germline V lookup: CDR1 SNHLY, CDR2 FYNNEI. CDR3 in amino acids: CASGQADTGELFF.

The chain recombines TRBV10-3 with TRBJ2-3; there is no DNA to check the TCRdb D call of TRBD1. The CDR3 is 14 residues long. The V gene's germline CDR1 is ENHRY and CDR2 SYGVKD. CDR3 protein: CASAGTGGPDTQYF.

The CDR3 here is CASSTRDKVQETQYF. The gene calls are TRBV27 and TRBJ2-5; as DNA is missing, the TRBD1 call by TCRdb cannot be tested. CDR3 length equals 15 residues. CDR1 and CDR2 (germline): MNHEY, SMNVEV (reference sequence).

The chain has TRBV27 and TRBJ2-3. CDR3 size: 13 residues. Looked up from germline, CDR1 is MNHEY and CDR2 is SMNVEV (reference sequence). CDR3 sequence reads: CASSLIPPDTQYF.

The V call is TRBV12-3 or TRBV12-4, the J call TRBJ1-1. The CDR3 has 14 residues. CDR3 sequence reads: CASSLRRTGTEAFF.

This sequence joins TRBV6-1 and TRBJ2-1. CDR3 length: 13 residues. Germline values: CDR1 MNHNS, CDR2 SASEGT. The CDR3 loop is CASNQGIYNEQFF.

The chain has TRBV10-3 and TRBJ1-1. Germline CDR1 ENHRY, CDR2 SYGVKD. This CDR3 contains 14 residues. CDR3 protein: CAISEAGGGAEAFF.

The chain uses TRBV29-1 and TRBJ1-2; the D gene TCRdb calls, TRBD1, cannot be checked with no DNA. The CDR3 extends over 12 amino acids. Per germline, CDR1 SQVTM and CDR2 ANQGSEA. CDR3 protein: CSVVSGMEGYTF.

The rearrangement uses TRBV7-2 and TRBJ2-1; the D gene TCRdb calls, TRBD2, cannot be checked with no DNA. Germline CDR1 reads SGHTA; CDR2 reads FQGNSA. The CDR3 is 14 residues long. This chain's CDR3 is CASSLGARRGGQFF.

This chain links TRBV2 with TRBJ2-5; TCRdb's assignment of TRBD1 cannot be checked, as there is no DNA. The germline V gene encodes CDR1 SNHLY and CDR2 FYNNEI. The CDR3 has 15 amino acids. The CDR3 here is CASSGLPGQKETQYF.

The chain joins TRBV4-1 to TRBJ1-4; TCRdb's assignment of TRBD1 cannot be checked, as there is no DNA. Germline CDR1 and CDR2: MGHRA and YSYEKL. This CDR3 comprises 16 residues. The chain's CDR3 is CASSQDNRDRGEKLFF.

This chain joins TRBV20-1 and TRBJ2-5; as DNA is missing, the TRBD1 call by TCRdb cannot be tested. The CDR3 totals 14 residues. The V gene's germline CDR1 is DFQATT and CDR2 SNEGSKA (reference sequence). The CDR3 reads CSAPEGRLQETQYF.

The chain is built from TRBV5-1 and TRBJ1-4; TCRdb lists TRBD1, though no DNA is available to test this call. The CDR3 contains 15 residues. Per the germline V gene, CDR1 is SGHRS and CDR2 is YFSETQ. This chain's CDR3 is CASSLAWSGGEKLFF.

The chain employs TRBV12-3 or TRBV12-4 and TRBJ2-1; TCRdb calls TRBD2, which cannot be checked without DNA. The CDR3 runs to 15 residues. CDR3 sequence: CASSFRTSGKNEQFF.

V and J are TRBV7-3 and TRBJ2-3; the D call from TCRdb, TRBD2, cannot be confirmed without DNA. The germline V gene has CDR1 SGHTA and CDR2 FQGTGA. The CDR3 runs to 18 residues. The CDR3 loop is CASSFTGLAGASTDTQYF.

This chain connects TRBV28 to TRBJ1-4. The CDR3 is 15 residues long. Germline V gives CDR1 MDHEN, CDR2 SYDVKM. CDR3 protein: CASTKGQRNNEKLFF.

The chain combines TRBV7-2 with TRBJ2-1; TCRdb picks TRBD2, but there is no DNA to check that call. CDR3 length: 13 amino acids. CDR1 and CDR2 (germline): SGHTA, FQGNSA. This CDR3 reads CASSTGLDNEQFF.

This chain joins TRBV4-1 and TRBJ2-7; TCRdb reports TRBD1, a call that lacks DNA to check it against. This CDR3 comprises 16 residues. The germline CDR1 and CDR2 sequences are MGHRA and YSYEKL. CDR3 in amino acids: CASSQDEGQGAYEQYF.

V usage is TRBV24-1 and J usage is TRBJ2-3. The CDR3 runs to 15 residues. Germline CDR1 reads KGHDR; CDR2 reads SFDVKD. The CDR3: CATSDSRTSGDTQYF.

The J gene is TRBJ1-5, the V gene TRBV4-2. This CDR3 comprises 14 residues. CDR1 LGHNA and CDR2 YNFKEQ come from the germline V gene. The CDR3 here is CASSQERGNQPQHF.

The rearrangement links TRBV2 to TRBJ2-7. The CDR3 has 11 residues. The germline CDR1 and CDR2 sequences are SNHLY and FYNNEI. This chain's CDR3 is CASSDWSEQYF. Using reference TRBV2 and TRBJ2-7 for the parts outside the CDR3, the full variable domain is EPEVTQTPSHQVTQMGQEVILRCVPISNHLYFYWYRQILGQKVEFLVSFYNNEISEKSEIFDDQFSVERPDGSNFTLKIRSTKLEDSAMYFCASSDWSEQYFGPGTRLTVT.

V usage is TRBV20-1 and J usage is TRBJ2-6; TCRdb indicates TRBD1, and absent DNA this call remains unverified. The germline V gene encodes CDR1 DFQATT and CDR2 SNEGSKA (reference sequence). The CDR3 is 19 amino acids. The chain's CDR3 is CSATGQGGDPSSGANVLTF.

The chain combines TRBV2 with TRBJ2-5; the D gene TCRdb calls, TRBD1, cannot be checked with no DNA. The CDR3 has 18 amino acids. The V gene's germline CDR1 is SNHLY and CDR2 FYNNEI. CDR3: CASSHSGAGHRVKETQYF.

The chain has TRBV28 and TRBJ2-7; the TRBD1 assignment by TCRdb is unverifiable without DNA. Germline CDR1 is MDHEN and CDR2 is SYDVKM. This CDR3 is built from 15 residues. The CDR3 is CASSPPGTGRDEQYF.

The chain recombines TRBV12-3 or TRBV12-4 with TRBJ2-1; TCRdb returns TRBD1, unconfirmable since there is no DNA. This CDR3 has 17 amino acids. The CDR3 loop reads CASSGAGGHANYNEQFF.

V usage is TRBV20-1 and J usage is TRBJ2-7; TCRdb returns TRBD2, unconfirmable since there is no DNA. The germline V gene has CDR1 DFQATT and CDR2 SNEGSKA (reference sequence). The CDR3 covers 14 residues. The CDR3 region is CSARGVVSGGEQYF.

The V gene is TRBV3-1, the J gene TRBJ1-2; the D gene TCRdb calls, TRBD1, cannot be checked with no DNA. The CDR3 loop spans 15 amino acids. Germline CDR1 is LGHDT and CDR2 is YNNKEL (reference sequence). CDR3 sequence: CASSQDTVPTYGYTF.